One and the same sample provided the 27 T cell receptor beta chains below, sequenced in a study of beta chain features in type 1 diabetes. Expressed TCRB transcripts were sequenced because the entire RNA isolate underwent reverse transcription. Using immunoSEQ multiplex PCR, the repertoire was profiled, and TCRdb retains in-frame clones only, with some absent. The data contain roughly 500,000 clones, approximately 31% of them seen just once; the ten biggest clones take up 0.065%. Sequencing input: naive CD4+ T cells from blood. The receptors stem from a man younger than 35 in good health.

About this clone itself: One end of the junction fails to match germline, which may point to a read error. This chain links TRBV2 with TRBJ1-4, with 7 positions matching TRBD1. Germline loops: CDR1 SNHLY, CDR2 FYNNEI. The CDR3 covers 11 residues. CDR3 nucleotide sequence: TGTGCCAGCAGTGAAGGGGGGACAGAGATTTTT. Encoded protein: CASSEGGTEIF.

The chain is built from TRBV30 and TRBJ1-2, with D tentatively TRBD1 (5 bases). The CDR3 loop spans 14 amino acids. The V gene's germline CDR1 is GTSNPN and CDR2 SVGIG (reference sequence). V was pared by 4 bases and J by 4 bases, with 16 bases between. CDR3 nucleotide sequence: TGTGCCTGGACGGGGCCCGGGGCTGGCTATGGCTACACCTTC. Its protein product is CAWTGPGAGYGYTF.

CDR3: CASSNRDRGETQYF. In DNA form, the CDR3 reads TGCGCCAGCAGCAACCGGGACAGGGGAGAGACCCAGTACTTC. This chain uses TRBV5-1 with TRBJ2-5; 10 nucleotides line up with TRBD1. The CDR3 has 14 amino acids. V gave up 4 bases and J gave up 4 bases; unmatched junction bases: 4. Germline V gene lookup returns CDR1 SGHRS and CDR2 YFSETQ.

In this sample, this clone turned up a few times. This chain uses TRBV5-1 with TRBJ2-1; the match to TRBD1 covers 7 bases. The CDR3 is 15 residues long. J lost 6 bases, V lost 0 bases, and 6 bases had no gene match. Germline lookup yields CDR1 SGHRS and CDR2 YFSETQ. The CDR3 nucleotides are TGCGCCAGCAGCTTGGGACAGGGCAACCCCAATGAGCAGTTCTTC. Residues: CASSLGQGNPNEQFF.

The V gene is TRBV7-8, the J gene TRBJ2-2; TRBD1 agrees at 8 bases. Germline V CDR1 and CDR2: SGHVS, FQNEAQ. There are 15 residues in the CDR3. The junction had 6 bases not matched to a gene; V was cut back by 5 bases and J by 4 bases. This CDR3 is CASSIGTGGTGELFF. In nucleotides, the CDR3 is TGTGCCAGCAGCATCGGGACAGGTGGCACCGGGGAGCTGTTTTTT.

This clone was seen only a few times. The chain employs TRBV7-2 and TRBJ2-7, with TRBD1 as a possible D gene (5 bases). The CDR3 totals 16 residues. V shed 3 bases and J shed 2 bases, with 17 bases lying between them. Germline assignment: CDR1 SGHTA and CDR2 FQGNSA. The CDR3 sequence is CASSLRRAPGTYEQYF. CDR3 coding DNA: TGTGCCAGCAGCTTGCGTAGGGCCCCAGGGACCTACGAGCAGTACTTC.

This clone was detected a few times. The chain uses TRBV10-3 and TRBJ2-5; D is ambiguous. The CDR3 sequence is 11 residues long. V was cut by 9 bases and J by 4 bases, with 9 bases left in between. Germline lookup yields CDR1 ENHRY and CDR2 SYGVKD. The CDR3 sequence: CAIRQSETQYF. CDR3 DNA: TGTGCCATAAGACAATCAGAGACCCAGTACTTC.

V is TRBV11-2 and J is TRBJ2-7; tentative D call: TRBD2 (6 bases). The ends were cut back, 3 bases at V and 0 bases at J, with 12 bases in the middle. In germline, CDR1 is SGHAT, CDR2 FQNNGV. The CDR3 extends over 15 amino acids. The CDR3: CASSFFRTTSYEQYF. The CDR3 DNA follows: TGTGCCAGCAGCTTCTTCCGGACTACCTCCTACGAGCAGTACTTC.

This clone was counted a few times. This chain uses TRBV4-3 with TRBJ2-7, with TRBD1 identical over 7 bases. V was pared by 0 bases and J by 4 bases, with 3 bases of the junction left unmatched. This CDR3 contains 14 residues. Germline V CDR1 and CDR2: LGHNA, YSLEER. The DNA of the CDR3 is TGCGCCAGCAGCCAAGAACCAGGGGGATACGAGCAGTACTTC. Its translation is CASSQEPGGYEQYF.

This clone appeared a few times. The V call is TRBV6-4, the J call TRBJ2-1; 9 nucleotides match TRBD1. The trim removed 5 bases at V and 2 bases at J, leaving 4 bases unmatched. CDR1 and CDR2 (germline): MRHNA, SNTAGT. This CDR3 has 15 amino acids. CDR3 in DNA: TGTGCCAGCAGTCGGACAGGGGATACCTACAATGAGCAGTTCTTC. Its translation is CASSRTGDTYNEQFF.

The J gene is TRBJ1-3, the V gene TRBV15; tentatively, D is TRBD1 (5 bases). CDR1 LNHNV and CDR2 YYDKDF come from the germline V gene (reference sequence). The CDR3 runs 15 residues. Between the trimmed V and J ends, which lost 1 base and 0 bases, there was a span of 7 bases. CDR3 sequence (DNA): TGTGCCACCAGCAGAGGAGACAGCTCTGGAAACACCATATATTTT. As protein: CATSRGDSSGNTIYF.

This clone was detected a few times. CDR3 bases: TGTGCCAGCACTGGGACAGCTCAAGAGACCCAGTACTTC. Amino acid sequence: CASTGTAQETQYF. This chain connects TRBV2 to TRBJ2-5; 7 bases are shared with TRBD1. Germline loops: CDR1 SNHLY, CDR2 FYNNEI. This CDR3 contains 13 residues. J gave up 2 bases and V 7 bases, and 4 bases lay outside the gene matches.

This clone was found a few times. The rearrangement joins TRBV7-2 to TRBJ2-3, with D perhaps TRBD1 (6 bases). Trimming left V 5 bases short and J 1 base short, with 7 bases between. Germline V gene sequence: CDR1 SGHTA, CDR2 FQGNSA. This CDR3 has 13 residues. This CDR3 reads CASSRQGTDTQYF. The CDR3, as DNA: TGTGCCAGCAGCAGACAGGGCACAGATACGCAGTATTTT.

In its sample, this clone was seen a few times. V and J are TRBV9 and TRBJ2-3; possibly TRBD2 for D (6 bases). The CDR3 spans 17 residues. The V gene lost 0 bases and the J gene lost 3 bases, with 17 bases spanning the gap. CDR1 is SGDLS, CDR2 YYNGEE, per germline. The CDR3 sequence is CASSVAPLREGTDTQYF. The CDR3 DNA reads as TGTGCCAGCAGCGTAGCCCCTCTGCGGGAAGGGACAGATACGCAGTATTTT.

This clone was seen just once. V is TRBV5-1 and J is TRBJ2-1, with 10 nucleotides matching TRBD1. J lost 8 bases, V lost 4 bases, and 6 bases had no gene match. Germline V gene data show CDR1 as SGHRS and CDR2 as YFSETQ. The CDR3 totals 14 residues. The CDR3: CASSTGQGTYEQFF. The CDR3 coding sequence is TGCGCCAGCAGCACGGGACAGGGGACCTATGAGCAGTTCTTC.

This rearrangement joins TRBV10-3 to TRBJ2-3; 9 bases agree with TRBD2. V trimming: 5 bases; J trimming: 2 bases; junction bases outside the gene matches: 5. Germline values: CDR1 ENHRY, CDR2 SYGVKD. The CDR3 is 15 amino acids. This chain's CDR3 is CAISMTSGITDTQYF. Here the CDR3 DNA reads TGTGCCATCAGTATGACTAGCGGTATCACAGATACGCAGTATTTT.

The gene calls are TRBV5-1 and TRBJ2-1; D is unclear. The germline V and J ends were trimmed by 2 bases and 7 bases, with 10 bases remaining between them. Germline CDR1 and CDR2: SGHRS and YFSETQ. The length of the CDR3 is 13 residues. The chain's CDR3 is CASSFGFGNEQFF. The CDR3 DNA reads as TGCGCCAGCAGCTTCGGGTTCGGGAATGAGCAGTTCTTC.

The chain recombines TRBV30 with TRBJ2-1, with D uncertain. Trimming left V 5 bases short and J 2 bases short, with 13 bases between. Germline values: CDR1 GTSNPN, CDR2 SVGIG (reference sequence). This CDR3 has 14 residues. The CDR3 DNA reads TGTGCCTGGGAAACAGTGAGCCCCTACAATGAGCAGTTCTTC. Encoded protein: CAWETVSPYNEQFF.

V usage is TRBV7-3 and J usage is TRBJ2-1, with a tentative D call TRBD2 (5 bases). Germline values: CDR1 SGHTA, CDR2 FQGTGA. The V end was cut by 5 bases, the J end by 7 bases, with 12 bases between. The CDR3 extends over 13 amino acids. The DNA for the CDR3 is TGTGCCAGCAGCCAGGACTCCGATAATGAGCAGTTCTTC. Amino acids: CASSQDSDNEQFF.

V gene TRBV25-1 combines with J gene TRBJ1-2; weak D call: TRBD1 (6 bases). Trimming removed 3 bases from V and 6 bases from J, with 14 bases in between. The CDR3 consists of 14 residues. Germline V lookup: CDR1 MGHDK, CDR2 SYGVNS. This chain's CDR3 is CASSDTGRWDGYTF. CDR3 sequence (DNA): TGTGCCAGCAGTGATACAGGGCGGTGGGATGGCTACACCTTC.

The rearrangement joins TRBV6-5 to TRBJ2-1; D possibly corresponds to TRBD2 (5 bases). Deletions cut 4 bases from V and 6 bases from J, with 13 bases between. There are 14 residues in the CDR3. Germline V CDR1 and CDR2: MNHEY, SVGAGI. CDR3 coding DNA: TGTGCCAGCAGTTGGACTGGCGAACCCAATGAGCAGTTCTTC. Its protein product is CASSWTGEPNEQFF.

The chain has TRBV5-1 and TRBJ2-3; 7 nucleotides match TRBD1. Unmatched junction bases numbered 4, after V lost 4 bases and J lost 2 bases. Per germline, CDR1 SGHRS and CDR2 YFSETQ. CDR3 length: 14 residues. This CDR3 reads CASSPGTATDTQYF. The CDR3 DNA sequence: TGCGCCAGCAGCCCGGGGACAGCCACAGATACGCAGTATTTT.

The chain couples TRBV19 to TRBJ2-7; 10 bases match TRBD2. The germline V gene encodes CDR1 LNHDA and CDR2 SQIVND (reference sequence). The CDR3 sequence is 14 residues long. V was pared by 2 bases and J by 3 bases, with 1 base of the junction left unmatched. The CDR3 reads CASSILAGDYEQYF. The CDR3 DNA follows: TGTGCCAGTAGTATACTAGCGGGAGACTACGAGCAGTACTTC.

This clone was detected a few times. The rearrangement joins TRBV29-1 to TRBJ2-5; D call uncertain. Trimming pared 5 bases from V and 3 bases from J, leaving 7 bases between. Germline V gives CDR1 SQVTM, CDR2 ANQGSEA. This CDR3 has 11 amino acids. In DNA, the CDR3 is TGCAGCGTTCGCGCTGAAGAGACCCAGTACTTC. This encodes CSVRAEETQYF.

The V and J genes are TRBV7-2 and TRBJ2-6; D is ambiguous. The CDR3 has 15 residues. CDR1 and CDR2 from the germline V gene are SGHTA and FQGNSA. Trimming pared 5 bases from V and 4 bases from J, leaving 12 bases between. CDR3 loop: CASSPEWSGANVLTF. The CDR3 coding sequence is TGTGCCAGCAGCCCCGAGTGGTCCGGGGCCAACGTCCTGACTTTC.

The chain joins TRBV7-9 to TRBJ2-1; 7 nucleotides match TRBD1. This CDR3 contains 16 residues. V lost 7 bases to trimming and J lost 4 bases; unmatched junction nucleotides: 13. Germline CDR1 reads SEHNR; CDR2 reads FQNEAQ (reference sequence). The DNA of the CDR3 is TGTGCCAGCATCCCTCTAGGACAGGTCGGGTACAATGAGCAGTTCTTC. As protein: CASIPLGQVGYNEQFF.

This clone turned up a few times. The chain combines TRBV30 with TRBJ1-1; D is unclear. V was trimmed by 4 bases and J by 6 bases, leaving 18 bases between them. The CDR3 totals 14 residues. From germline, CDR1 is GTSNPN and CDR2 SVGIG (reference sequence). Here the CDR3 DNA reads TGTGCCTGGATGTGGAACGACCCGATCGCTGAAGCTTTCTTT. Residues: CAWMWNDPIAEAFF.